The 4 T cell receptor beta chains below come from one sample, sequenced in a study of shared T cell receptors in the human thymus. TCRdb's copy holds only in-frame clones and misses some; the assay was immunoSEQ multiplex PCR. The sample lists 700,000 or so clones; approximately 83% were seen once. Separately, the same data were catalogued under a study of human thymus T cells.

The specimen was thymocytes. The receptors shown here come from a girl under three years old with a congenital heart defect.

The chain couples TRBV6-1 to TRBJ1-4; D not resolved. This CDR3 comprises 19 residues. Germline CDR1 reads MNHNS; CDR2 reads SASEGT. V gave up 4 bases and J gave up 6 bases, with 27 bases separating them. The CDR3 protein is CASSVVLVFLGRTDEKLFF. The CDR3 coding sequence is TGTGCCAGCAGTGTGGTACTCGTGTTTTTGGGGAGGACGGATGAAAAACTGTTTTTT.

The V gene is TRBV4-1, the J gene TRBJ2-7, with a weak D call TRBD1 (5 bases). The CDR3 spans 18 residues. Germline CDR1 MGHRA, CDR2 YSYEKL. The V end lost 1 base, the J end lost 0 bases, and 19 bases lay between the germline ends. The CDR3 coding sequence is TGCGCCAGCAGCCAAGTGGGCAGGGTGTCCACGAGCTCCTACGAGCAGTACTTC. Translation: CASSQVGRVSTSSYEQYF.

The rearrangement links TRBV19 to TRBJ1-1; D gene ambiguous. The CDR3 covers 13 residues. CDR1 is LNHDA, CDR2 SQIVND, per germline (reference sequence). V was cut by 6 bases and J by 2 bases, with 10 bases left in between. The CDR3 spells CASRPAFNTEAFF. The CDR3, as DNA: TGTGCCAGTAGGCCAGCGTTTAACACTGAAGCTTTCTTT. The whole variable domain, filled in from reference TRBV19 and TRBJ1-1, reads DGGITQSPKYLFRKEGQNVTLSCEQNLNHDAMYWYRQDPGQGLRLIYYSQIVNDFQKGDIAEGYSVSREKKESFPLTVTSAQKNPTAFYLCASRPAFNTEAFFGQGTRLTVV.

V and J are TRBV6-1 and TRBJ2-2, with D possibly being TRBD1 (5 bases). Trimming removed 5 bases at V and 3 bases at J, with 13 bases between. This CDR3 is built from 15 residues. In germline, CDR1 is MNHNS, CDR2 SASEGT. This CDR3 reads CASSTPRQYTGELFF. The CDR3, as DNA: TGTGCCAGCAGTACCCCCAGACAGTACACCGGGGAGCTGTTTTTT.